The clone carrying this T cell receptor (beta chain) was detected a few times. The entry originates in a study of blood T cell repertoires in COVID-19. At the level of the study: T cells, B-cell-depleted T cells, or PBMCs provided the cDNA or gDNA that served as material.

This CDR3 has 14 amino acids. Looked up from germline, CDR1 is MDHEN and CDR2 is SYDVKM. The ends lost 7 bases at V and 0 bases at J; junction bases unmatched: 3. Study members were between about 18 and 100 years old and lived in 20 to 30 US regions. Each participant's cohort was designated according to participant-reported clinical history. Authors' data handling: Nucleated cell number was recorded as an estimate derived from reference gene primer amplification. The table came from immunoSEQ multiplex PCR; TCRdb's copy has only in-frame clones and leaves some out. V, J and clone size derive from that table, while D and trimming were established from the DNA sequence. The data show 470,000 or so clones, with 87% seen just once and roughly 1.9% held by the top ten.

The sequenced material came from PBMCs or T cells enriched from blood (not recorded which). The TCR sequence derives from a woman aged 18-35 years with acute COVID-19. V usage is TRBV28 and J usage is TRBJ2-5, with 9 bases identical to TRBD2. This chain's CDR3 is CASKTSGDQETQYF. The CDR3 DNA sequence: TGTGCCAGCAAGACTAGCGGAGACCAAGAGACCCAGTACTTC.